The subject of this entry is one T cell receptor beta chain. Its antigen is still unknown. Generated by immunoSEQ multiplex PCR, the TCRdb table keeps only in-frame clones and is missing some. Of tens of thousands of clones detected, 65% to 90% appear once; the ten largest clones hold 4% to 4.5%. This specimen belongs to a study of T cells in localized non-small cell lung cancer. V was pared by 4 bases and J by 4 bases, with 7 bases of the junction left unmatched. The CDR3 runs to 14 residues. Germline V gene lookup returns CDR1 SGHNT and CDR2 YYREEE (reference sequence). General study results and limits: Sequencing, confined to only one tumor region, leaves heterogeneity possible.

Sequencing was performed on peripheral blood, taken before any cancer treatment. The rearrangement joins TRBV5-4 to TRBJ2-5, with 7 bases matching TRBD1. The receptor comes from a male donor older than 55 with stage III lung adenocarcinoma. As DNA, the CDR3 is TGTGCCAGCAGCCCCAAAGGGGGCCTAGAGACCCAGTACTTC. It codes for CASSPKGGLETQYF.